These 10 T cell receptor beta chains were sequenced from one sample in a study of shared clonotypes between healthy human individuals. Assay: immunoSEQ multiplex PCR; the TCRdb copy retains only in-frame clones and omits some. In the table there are over 2,000,000 clones, just under 95% of which are singletons. As defined, naive CD8 cells were CD45RO-negative and positively selected for CCR7, with terminally differentiated effector memory CD45RA+ cells excluded. Material: naive CD8+ T cells from PBMCs. These receptors originate from a man between 18 and 29 years old in good health. Some clones in this sample may be carry-over from other donors' samples.

This rearrangement joins TRBV13 to TRBJ1-5; 9 nucleotides match TRBD1. CDR1 is PRHDT, CDR2 FYEKMQ, per germline (reference sequence). This CDR3 has 16 residues. The V segment lost 3 bases and the J segment 3 bases; nucleotides outside the gene matches: 6. The chain's CDR3 is CASSLAGQGVNQPQHF. The CDR3 region has the DNA TGTGCCAGCAGCTTGGCGGGACAGGGCGTCAATCAGCCCCAGCATTTT. Combining the CDR3 with reference TRBV13 and TRBJ1-5 gives the whole variable domain AAGVIQSPRHLIKEKRETATLKCYPIPRHDTVYWYQQGPGQDPQFLISFYEKMQSDKGSIPDRFSAQQFSDYHSELNMSSLELGDSALYFCASSLAGQGVNQPQHFGDGTRLSIL.

This clone came up a few times. This rearrangement joins TRBV7-9 to TRBJ2-7; 9 bases fit TRBD1. This CDR3 contains 16 residues. Germline-derived CDR1 and CDR2 are SEHNR and FQNEAQ (reference sequence). V shed 6 bases and J 0 bases; nucleotides not matched to a gene: 9. The CDR3 protein is CASRLYGQGTSYEQYF. CDR3 coding DNA: TGTGCCAGCAGACTATATGGACAGGGGACCTCCTACGAGCAGTACTTC.

The rearrangement uses TRBV6-1 and TRBJ2-1; 8 bases align to TRBD2. The CDR3 runs to 17 residues. The J segment lost 6 bases and the V segment lost 0 bases, leaving 10 bases of the junction unmatched. Germline V gives CDR1 MNHNS, CDR2 SASEGT. The CDR3 DNA reads TGTGCCAGCAGTGAAGCGGGGCCAGCGGGAGAAGCCAATGAGCAGTTCTTC. This sequence encodes CASSEAGPAGEANEQFF.

This clone was observed a handful of times. The chain employs TRBV4-1 and TRBJ1-1; TRBD1 matches 11 bases. CDR3 length equals 17 residues. V lost 7 bases, J lost 3 bases, and 13 bases stayed unmatched. Per the germline V gene, CDR1 is MGHRA and CDR2 is YSYEKL. This chain's CDR3 is CASNFDGTGGPDTEAFF. The DNA for the CDR3 is TGCGCCAGCAACTTTGACGGGACAGGGGGGCCTGACACTGAAGCTTTCTTT.

The chain combines TRBV7-9 with TRBJ2-3; no clear D. V lost 5 bases to trimming and J lost 0 bases, with 6 bases between them. The CDR3 is made up of 13 amino acids. The V gene's germline CDR1 is SEHNR and CDR2 FQNEAQ (reference sequence). The CDR3 sequence is CASSGDSTDTQYF. Here the CDR3 DNA reads TGTGCCAGCAGCGGGGATAGCACAGATACGCAGTATTTT. The full variable domain, completed using reference TRBV7-9 and TRBJ2-3, is DTGVSQNPRHKITKRGQNVTFRCDPISEHNRLYWYRQTLGQGPEFLTYFQNEAQLEKSRLLSDRFSAERPKGSFSTLEIQRTEQGDSAMYLCASSGDSTDTQYFGPGTRLTVL.

This chain's CDR3 is CASKKYGTGYAEAFF. CDR3 DNA sequence: TGTGCCAGCAAGAAATACGGGACAGGGTACGCTGAAGCTTTCTTT. J is TRBJ1-1 and V is TRBV28, with 9 bases fitting TRBD1. In germline, CDR1 is MDHEN, CDR2 SYDVKM. The CDR3 contains 15 residues. Trimming cost V 7 bases and J 6 bases; bases outside gene matches: 12.

This rearrangement joins TRBV28 to TRBJ2-7; tentatively, D is TRBD2 (5 bases). This CDR3 has 14 amino acids. With 1 base removed from V and 7 bases from J, the gap between germline ends came to 14 bases. Germline values: CDR1 MDHEN, CDR2 SYDVKM. The CDR3 spells CASSLFGEIREQYF. The CDR3 nucleotides are TGTGCCAGCAGTTTATTTGGGGAGATCCGGGAGCAGTACTTC. The whole variable domain, remainder taken from reference TRBV28 and TRBJ2-7, is DVKVTQSSRYLVKRTGEKVFLECVQDMDHENMFWYRQDPGLGLRLIYFSYDVKMKEKGDIPEGYSVSREKKERFSLILESASTNQTSMYLCASSLFGEIREQYFGPGTRLTVT.

The chain is built from TRBV7-9 and TRBJ2-7, with D maybe TRBD2 (5 bases). The CDR3 extends over 14 amino acids. The germline gives CDR1 SEHNR, CDR2 FQNEAQ (reference sequence). Trimming stripped 2 bases from V and 2 bases from J, with 10 bases between. The CDR3 nucleotides read TGTGCCAGCAGCTTAAAAGCGGATCCCTACGAGCAGTACTTC. This translates into CASSLKADPYEQYF.

The rearrangement joins TRBV5-4 to TRBJ2-3, with 9 bases lining up with TRBD1. Losses at the gene ends were 8 bases for V and 7 bases for J; bases not matched to a gene: 8. Germline lookup yields CDR1 SGHNT and CDR2 YYREEE (reference sequence). The CDR3 is made up of 13 amino acids. CDR3: CASRDRDTHTQYF. CDR3 coding DNA: TGTGCCAGTAGGGACAGGGATACGCATACGCAGTATTTT.

This clone occurred a few times. The V and J genes are TRBV29-1 and TRBJ2-2; D call uncertain. CDR1 is SQVTM, CDR2 ANQGSEA, per germline. The CDR3 totals 11 residues. V was shortened by 5 bases and J by 3 bases, with 4 bases between the two germline ends. CDR3 protein: CSVLDTGELFF. Here the CDR3 DNA reads TGCAGCGTTCTGGACACCGGGGAGCTGTTTTTT.